Below, 13 T cell receptor beta chains from the same sample are listed, as sequenced in a study of CD4 T cell repertoires in COVID-19 (dated by TCRdb to the early 2020s). Taken with the paper, the label for time point translates to: sample from a COVID-19-recovered individual after infection. Receptor libraries were prepared by the immunoSEQ multiplex PCR assay. TCRdb holds this immuneACCESS table with in-frame rearrangements only. Some clones are missing; in checked studies, unresolved V genes explain under half, and the rest has no known cause. Within this sample are 65,000 to 95,000 clones, with 83% of them counted one time only. The ten biggest clones cover roughly 0.6% of the sample. The starting material was CD4+ T cells from peripheral blood, obtained after recovery from COVID-19. The receptors shown here come from a human donor who had COVID-19.

The chain is built from TRBV28 and TRBJ2-3; 9 nucleotides line up with TRBD1. After removal of 6 bases from V and 5 bases from J, the junction contained 3 bases not matched to a gene. The germline CDR1 and CDR2 sequences are MDHEN and SYDVKM. The CDR3 length is 13 residues. CDR3 in DNA: TGTGCCAGCAGGGGACAGGGAAGAGATACGCAGTATTTT. Translating gives CASRGQGRDTQYF.

The chain carries TRBV12-3 or TRBV12-4 and TRBJ1-1; D unclear. The CDR3 is 12 amino acids. The ends were cut back, 6 bases at V and 4 bases at J, with 9 bases in the middle. The CDR3 DNA reads as TGTGCCAGCAGGCCCCGGGGCACTGAAGCTTTCTTT. Its protein product is CASRPRGTEAFF.

This chain joins TRBV4-2 and TRBJ2-3; D call uncertain. V gave up 0 bases and J gave up 2 bases, with 9 bases separating them. The CDR3 has 15 amino acids. CDR1 and CDR2 (germline): LGHNA, YNFKEQ. The CDR3 region has the DNA TGTGCCAGCAGCCAAGATATCCTTGCCACAGATACGCAGTATTTT. It encodes CASSQDILATDTQYF.

V is TRBV11-2 and J is TRBJ2-5, with a weak D call TRBD2 (6 bases). The CDR3 is 17 amino acids. With 0 bases removed from V and 1 base from J, the gap between germline ends came to 15 bases. From germline, CDR1 is SGHAT and CDR2 FQNNGV. CDR3 coding DNA: TGTGCCAGCAGCTTAGATCTGCGGGGCGCTGTCCAAGAGACCCAGTACTTC. Encoded protein: CASSLDLRGAVQETQYF.

The chain links TRBV6-5 to TRBJ1-5; 8 positions match TRBD1. This CDR3 is built from 15 residues. The V gene end was trimmed by 5 bases and the J gene end by 6 bases; junction bases not matched to a gene: 9. Germline V gene sequence: CDR1 MNHEY, CDR2 SVGAGI. CDR3 protein: CASSHGQGPTQPQHF. In DNA form, the CDR3 reads TGTGCCAGCAGTCACGGACAGGGCCCAACTCAGCCCCAGCATTTT.

V is TRBV20-1 and J is TRBJ1-4; TRBD1 aligns across 10 bases. The CDR3 runs to 15 residues. The junction had 7 bases not matched to a gene; V was cut back by 3 bases and J by 6 bases. Germline-derived CDR1 and CDR2 are DFQATT and SNEGSKA (reference sequence). The CDR3 nucleotides read TGCAGTGCTAGTGGGACAGGGGACCAATATGAAAAACTGTTTTTT. Protein product: CSASGTGDQYEKLFF.

The V call is TRBV28, the J call TRBJ2-1; 11 bases map to TRBD2. Germline CDR1 reads MDHEN; CDR2 reads SYDVKM. Trimming took 6 bases from V and 4 from J; bases not matched to a gene: 8. This CDR3 is 16 amino acids long. CDR3 residues: CASRRTTSGSYNEQFF. CDR3 bases: TGTGCCAGCAGGCGGACTACTAGCGGGAGTTACAATGAGCAGTTCTTC. The whole variable domain, remainder taken from reference TRBV28 and TRBJ2-1, is DVKVTQSSRYLVKRTGEKVFLECVQDMDHENMFWYRQDPGLGLRLIYFSYDVKMKEKGDIPEGYSVSREKKERFSLILESASTNQTSMYLCASRRTTSGSYNEQFFGPGTRLTVL.

This chain joins TRBV19 and TRBJ1-1, with D possibly being TRBD1 (5 bases). This CDR3 region has 14 residues. Germline CDR1 and CDR2: LNHDA and SQIVND (reference sequence). V dropped 6 bases and J dropped 1 base, with 12 bases sitting between them. The CDR3 coding sequence is TGTGCCAGTAGCCAACCGGGGGGGAACACTGAAGCTTTCTTT. Encoded protein: CASSQPGGNTEAFF. Drawing the rest from reference TRBV19 and TRBJ1-1, the complete variable domain is DGGITQSPKYLFRKEGQNVTLSCEQNLNHDAMYWYRQDPGQGLRLIYYSQIVNDFQKGDIAEGYSVSREKKESFPLTVTSAQKNPTAFYLCASSQPGGNTEAFFGQGTRLTVV.

The chain couples TRBV6-1 to TRBJ2-5, with D possibly matching TRBD2 (6 bases). The germline V gene encodes CDR1 MNHNS and CDR2 SASEGT. Trimming pared 1 base from V and 4 bases from J, leaving 19 bases between. This CDR3 contains 17 residues. CDR3 DNA sequence: TGTGCCAGCAGTGAAGATCGCGGGGCCTCTCGGGGAGAGACCCAGTACTTC. Its protein is CASSEDRGASRGETQYF.

In this sample, this clone turned up a few times. CDR3 coding DNA: TGTGCCAGTATTAGGGGGGGACGCAATCAGCCCCAGCATTTT. Protein sequence: CASIRGGRNQPQHF. J is TRBJ1-5 and V is TRBV28; TRBD1 might be the D (6 bases). Germline V lookup: CDR1 MDHEN, CDR2 SYDVKM. V lost 9 bases to trimming and J lost 2 bases, with 14 bases between them. The CDR3 runs to 14 residues.

Note on this clone: An end of the junction differs from the germline gene, which may be a read error. The chain has TRBV6-5 and TRBJ1-5; 7 nucleotides match TRBD1. Germline CDR1 reads MNHEY; CDR2 reads SVGAGI. This CDR3 is built from 12 residues. DNA for the CDR3: TGTGCCAGCAGTTACCAGGGGGGCTATTCGGTTTTT. Its translation: CASSYQGGYSVF.

V gene TRBV4-2 combines with J gene TRBJ2-1; 8 nucleotides match TRBD2. This CDR3 region has 16 residues. CDR1 and CDR2 (germline): LGHNA, YNFKEQ. After removal of 0 bases from V and 7 bases from J, the junction contained 8 bases not matched to a gene. DNA of the CDR3: TGTGCCAGCAGCCAAGATCGGAGCGGGAGCTGGAATGAGCAGTTCTTC. This gives the protein CASSQDRSGSWNEQFF.

This sequence joins TRBV2 and TRBJ2-3, with unresolved D. This CDR3 contains 15 residues. V dropped 5 bases and J dropped 0 bases, with 12 bases sitting between them. Germline V CDR1 and CDR2: SNHLY, FYNNEI. This chain's CDR3 is CASSFTKTSTDTQYF. The CDR3 DNA follows: TGTGCCAGCAGTTTTACTAAGACTAGCACAGATACGCAGTATTTT.